The T cell receptor beta chain described here comes from a study of cytomegalovirus exposure and HLA in healthy donors. The length of the CDR3 is 13 residues. In germline, CDR1 is SGDLS, CDR2 YYNGEE. V dropped 0 bases and J dropped 8 bases, with 9 bases sitting between them. General study findings and limits: Association with HLA alleles at 0.05 false discovery rate was found for about 17,000 TCR beta sequences in a later analysis. As a later analysis showed, several of the most significant clusters appeared to be linked to common viral pathogens.

With respect to this clone: The antigen remains unidentified.

PCR employed 60 Vbeta and 13 Jbeta primers. Clones were read by immunoSEQ multiplex PCR, and TCRdb kept only the in-frame ones, dropping some. The sample gives a few hundred thousand clones, 85% to 95% of which show up once; about 1.8% is in the top ten. Source material: PBMCs. The source is a girl aged 2-10 years in good health and CMV-seronegative. The rearrangement joins TRBV9 to TRBJ2-1, with TRBD2 as a possible D gene (5 bases). The CDR3 protein is CASSVGPRDEQFF. Written as DNA, the CDR3 is TGTGCCAGCAGCGTAGGTCCGCGGGATGAGCAGTTCTTC.